This TCR beta chain was observed in a study of cytomegalovirus exposure and HLA in healthy donors. 13 Jbeta primers and 60 Vbeta primers were used for the PCR. The assay was immunoSEQ multiplex PCR, and TCRdb's table has in-frame clones only and misses some. The repertoire has approximately 150,000 clones, roughly 73% of them found once; the top ten carry roughly 10%. Regarding the study as a whole: TRBV6-2, TRBV6-3 and some other V segments were excluded as indistinguishable. Fewer N-insertions than the roughly 600-donor mean were reportedly shown by an Asian-associated ancestry cluster in a later analysis. A missense variant in DCLRE1C was later tied to TCR beta V- and J-gene trimming.

Comments on this clone: What it recognizes is unknown.

CDR1 is SGHVS and CDR2 is FQNEAQ in the germline V gene. The CDR3 sequence is 15 residues long. With V trimmed by 7 bases and J by 8 bases, 13 bases remained unmatched. This sequence was found in a man aged 18-30 years in good health and CMV-seropositive. V is TRBV7-8 and J is TRBJ2-2; TRBD2 agrees at 7 bases. The sample taken for sequencing was PBMCs. In nucleotides, the CDR3 is TGTGCCAGCACCCCCTGGGCGGGAGACGTGGGGGAGCTGTTTTTT. This codes for CASTPWAGDVGELFF.